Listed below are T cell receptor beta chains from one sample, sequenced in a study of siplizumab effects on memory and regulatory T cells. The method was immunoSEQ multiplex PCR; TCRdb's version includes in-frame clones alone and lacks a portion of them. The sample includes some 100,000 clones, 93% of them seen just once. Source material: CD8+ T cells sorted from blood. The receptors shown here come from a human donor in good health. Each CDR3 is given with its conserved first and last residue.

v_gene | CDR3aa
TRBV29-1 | CSVLGQAGLAFF
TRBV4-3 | CASSQTRTVTDTQYF
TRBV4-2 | CASSQGAENSPLHF
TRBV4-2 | CASSQTLAGGQGETQYF
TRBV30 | CAWSTGHNTEAFF
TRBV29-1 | CSVDLGSGRLSSYNEQFF
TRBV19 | CASSEGGGEKLFF
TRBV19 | CASSILAGGTDTQYF
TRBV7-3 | CASSFPGTQNTGELFF
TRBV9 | CASSPSSSGRTHEQYF
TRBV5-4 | CASSSHLGSVNTEAFF
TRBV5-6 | CASSFGGREQFF
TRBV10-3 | CAISEPQGAGEAFF
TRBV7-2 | CASSLTPGQGAQPQHF
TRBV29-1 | CSVDKDRGAGANVLTF
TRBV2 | CAIRRSTGELFF
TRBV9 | CASSAQGRDQPQHF
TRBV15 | CATSREGDSSYGYTF
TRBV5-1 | CASSLDRDPAYEQYF
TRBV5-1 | CASSLEASGGLETQYF
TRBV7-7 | CASSLSRGTEAFF
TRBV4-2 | CASSQRASGSLNEQFF
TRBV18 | CASVNRDRGSYEQYF
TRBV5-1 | CASSLATTANYGYTF
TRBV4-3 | CASSQDRGETQYF
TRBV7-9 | CASSLPPAGAKAFF
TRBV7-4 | CASSLDRDSIDEQYF
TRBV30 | CAWSIGGSNQPQHF
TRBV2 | CASSGGRAREQFF
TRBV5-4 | CASSFSWDRDRGPGEQYF
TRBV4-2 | CASSHDSEQFF
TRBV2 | CASSNNEQFF
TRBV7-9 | CASSPQGQGADTQYF
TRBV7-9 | CASSPQTGLNTGELFF
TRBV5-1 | CASSLGGEEINIQYF
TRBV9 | CASSVAPARQGLFF
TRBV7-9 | CASSPPLNSPLHF
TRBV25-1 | CASSEQGKRAYEQYF
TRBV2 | CASSDYKGTEAFF
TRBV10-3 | CAISDRLYGYTF
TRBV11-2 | CASSTNTGGWFSEAFF
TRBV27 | CASSLSEGQPQHF
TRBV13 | CASSSGPWEGAFF
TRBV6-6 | CASSLLQGATEAFF
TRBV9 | CASSVGSRLLMNTEAFF
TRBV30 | CAWEGPRSYEQYF
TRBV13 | CASNWGGGLTDTQYF
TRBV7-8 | CASSLATNRGEGSSGANVLTF
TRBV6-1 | CASSDMGQYSNQPQHF
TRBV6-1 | CASSAYRVEETQYF
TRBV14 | CASSQGDWVEQYF
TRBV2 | CASTSETGTGYEQYF
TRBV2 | CASVGDRPYNEQFF
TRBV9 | CASSEGPSGVTPGTDTQYF
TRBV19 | CASSILSPRGVMFF